Given below is one TCR beta chain in context. This specimen belongs to a study of T cell changes during pregnancy in multiple sclerosis. The CDR3 runs to 11 residues. CDR1 MDHEN and CDR2 SYDVKM come from the germline V gene. The ends were cut back, 4 bases at V and 5 bases at J, with 3 bases in the middle. The assay was immunoSEQ multiplex PCR, and TCRdb's table has in-frame clones only and misses some. This sample has about 84,000 clones, with around 94% found just once. The chain is built from TRBV28 and TRBJ1-5; the D is unclear. Specimen: peripheral blood, collected in the second trimester of pregnancy. The receptor comes from a female donor in good health, enrolled as a control in a pregnancy study. CDR3 bases: TGTGCCAGCAGTTCCTATCAGCCCCAGCATTTT. This codes for CASSSYQPQHF.